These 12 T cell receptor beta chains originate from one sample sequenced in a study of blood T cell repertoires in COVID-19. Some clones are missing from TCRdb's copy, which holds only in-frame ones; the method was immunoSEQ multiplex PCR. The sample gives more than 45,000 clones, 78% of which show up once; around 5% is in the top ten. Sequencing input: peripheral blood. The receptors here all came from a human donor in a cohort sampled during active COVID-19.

The CDR3: CASSYSGLVTDTQYF. As DNA, the CDR3 is TGTGCCAGCAGTTACTCGGGACTAGTGACAGATACGCAGTATTTT. This sequence joins TRBV6-5 and TRBJ2-3; 8 bases agree with TRBD2. The germline V gene has CDR1 MNHEY and CDR2 SVGAGI. V shed 0 bases, J shed 3 bases, and the junction held 2 bases outside the gene matches. The CDR3 extends over 15 amino acids.

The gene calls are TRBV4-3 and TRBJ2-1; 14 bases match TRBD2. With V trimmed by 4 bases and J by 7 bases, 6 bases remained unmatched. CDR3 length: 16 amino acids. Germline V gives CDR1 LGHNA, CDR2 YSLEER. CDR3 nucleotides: TGCGCCAGCAGCCCCGGGACTAGCGGGAGATTGAATGAGCAGTTCTTC. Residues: CASSPGTSGRLNEQFF.

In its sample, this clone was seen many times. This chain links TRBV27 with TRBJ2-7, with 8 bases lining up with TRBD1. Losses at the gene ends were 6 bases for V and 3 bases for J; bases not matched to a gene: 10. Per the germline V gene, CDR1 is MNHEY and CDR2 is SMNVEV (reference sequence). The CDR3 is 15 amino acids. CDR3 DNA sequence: TGTGCCAGCAGCCAATGGACAGGGAAGGGCTACGAGCAGTACTTC. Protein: CASSQWTGKGYEQYF.

In DNA, the CDR3 is TGTGCCAGCAGTACGGAGGGGGCTAACCCTTACAATGAGCAGTTCTTC. Translating it yields CASSTEGANPYNEQFF. The rearrangement uses TRBV27 and TRBJ2-1; maybe TRBD1 (7 bases). The V gene's germline CDR1 is MNHEY and CDR2 SMNVEV (reference sequence). Trimming took off 5 bases at V and 4 bases at J, with 18 bases between the two ends. The CDR3 is 16 residues long.

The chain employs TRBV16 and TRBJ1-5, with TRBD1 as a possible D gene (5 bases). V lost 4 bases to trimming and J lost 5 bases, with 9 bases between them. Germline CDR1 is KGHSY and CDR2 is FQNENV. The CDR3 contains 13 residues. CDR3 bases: TGTGCCAGCAGCCGACAGCGCGATCAGCCCCAGCATTTT. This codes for CASSRQRDQPQHF.

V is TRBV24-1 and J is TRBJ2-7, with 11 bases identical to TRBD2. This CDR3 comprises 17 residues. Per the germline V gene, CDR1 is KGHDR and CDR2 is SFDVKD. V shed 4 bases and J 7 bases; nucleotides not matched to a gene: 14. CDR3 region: CATSETPTSGTGGEQYF. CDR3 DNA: TGTGCCACCAGTGAGACCCCGACTAGCGGGACCGGGGGTGAGCAGTACTTC.

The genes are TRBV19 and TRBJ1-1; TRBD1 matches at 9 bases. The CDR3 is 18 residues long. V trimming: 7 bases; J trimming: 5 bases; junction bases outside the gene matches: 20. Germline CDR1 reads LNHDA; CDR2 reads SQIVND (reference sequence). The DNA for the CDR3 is TGTGCCAGTAAGGTCGGAGAACCTCAGGGACAGGGCCGGACTGAAGCTTTCTTT. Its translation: CASKVGEPQGQGRTEAFF.

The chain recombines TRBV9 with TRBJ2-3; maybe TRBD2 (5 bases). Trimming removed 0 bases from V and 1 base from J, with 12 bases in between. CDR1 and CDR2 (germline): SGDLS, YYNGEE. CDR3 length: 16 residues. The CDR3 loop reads CASSVADSRGTDTQYF. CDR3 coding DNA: TGTGCCAGCAGCGTAGCGGACTCAAGAGGCACAGATACGCAGTATTTT.

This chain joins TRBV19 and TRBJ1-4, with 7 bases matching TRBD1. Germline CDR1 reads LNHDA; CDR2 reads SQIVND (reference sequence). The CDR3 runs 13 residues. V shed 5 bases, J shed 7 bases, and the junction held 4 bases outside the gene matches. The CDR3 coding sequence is TGTGCCAGTAGTGCCAGGGGGAGTGAAAAACTGTTTTTT. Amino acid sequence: CASSARGSEKLFF.

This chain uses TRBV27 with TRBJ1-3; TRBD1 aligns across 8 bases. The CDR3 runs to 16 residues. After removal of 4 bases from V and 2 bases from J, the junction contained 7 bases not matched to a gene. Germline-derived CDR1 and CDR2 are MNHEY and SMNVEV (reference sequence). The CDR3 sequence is CASSSRADRAGNTIYF. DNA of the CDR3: TGTGCCAGCAGTTCTCGCGCGGACAGGGCTGGAAACACCATATATTTT.

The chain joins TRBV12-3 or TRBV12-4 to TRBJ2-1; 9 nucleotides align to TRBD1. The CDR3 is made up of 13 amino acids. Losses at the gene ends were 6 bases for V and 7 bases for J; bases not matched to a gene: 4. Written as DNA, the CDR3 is TGTGCCAGCAGGCGGACAGGGGCGAATGAGCAGTTCTTC. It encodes CASRRTGANEQFF.

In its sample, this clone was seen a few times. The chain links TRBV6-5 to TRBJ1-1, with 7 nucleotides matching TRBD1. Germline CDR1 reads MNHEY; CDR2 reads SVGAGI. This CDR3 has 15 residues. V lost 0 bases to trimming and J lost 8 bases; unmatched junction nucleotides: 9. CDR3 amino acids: CASSYSRGRGQEAFF. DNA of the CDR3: TGTGCCAGCAGTTACTCCCGGGGGCGGGGACAGGAAGCTTTCTTT.